This record looks at one T cell receptor beta chain sequence and its context. Antigen specificity is unknown. In germline, CDR1 is LNHDA, CDR2 SQIVND (reference sequence). This CDR3 comprises 15 residues. The ends lost 5 bases at V and 0 bases at J; junction bases unmatched: 6. This sample was taken from a study of cytomegalovirus exposure and HLA in healthy donors. General study findings and limits: The study found most TCR sequences rare, yet found some public TCRs in many donors.

The PCR was carried out with 60 Vbeta primers and 13 Jbeta primers. The repertoire was sequenced with immunoSEQ multiplex PCR; TCRdb's copy has only in-frame clones and lacks some. This table has around 120,000 clones, over 65% appearing once. The rearrangement links TRBV19 to TRBJ1-1, with 7 bases identical to TRBD1. This clonotype originated in a middle-aged woman in good health and CMV-seropositive. Sequencing used PBMCs. CDR3 sequence (DNA): TGTGCCAGTAGTCTCTGGGGACAGATGAACACTGAAGCTTTCTTT. Translated, it gives CASSLWGQMNTEAFF.